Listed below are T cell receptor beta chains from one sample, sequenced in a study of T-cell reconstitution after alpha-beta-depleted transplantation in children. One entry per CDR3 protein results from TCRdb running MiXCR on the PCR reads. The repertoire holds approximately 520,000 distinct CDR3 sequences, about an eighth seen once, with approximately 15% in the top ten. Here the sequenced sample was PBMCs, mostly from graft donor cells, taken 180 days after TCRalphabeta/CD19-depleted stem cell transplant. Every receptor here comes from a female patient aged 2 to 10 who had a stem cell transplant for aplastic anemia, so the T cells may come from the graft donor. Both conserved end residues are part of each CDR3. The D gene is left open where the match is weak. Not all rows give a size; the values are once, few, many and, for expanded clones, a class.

CDR3 DNA: TGTGCCAGCAGCCGATCTAGCGGGAGTATGAACACCGGGGAGCTGTTTTTT
CDR3 protein: CASSRSSGSMNTGELFF
V gene: TRBV6-5
clone size: .
D gene: TRBD2
J gene: TRBJ2-2

CDR3 DNA: TGTGCCAGCGGCTCAGGAGCCAAAAACATTCAGTACTTC
CDR3 protein: CASGSGAKNIQYF
V gene: TRBV12-3/TRBV12-4
clone size: many
D gene: .
J gene: TRBJ2-4

CDR3 DNA: TGTGCCAGCAGTTACTCGGCTAGCGAAAGCTCCTACAATGAGCAGTTCTTC
CDR3 protein: CASSYSASESSYNEQFF
V gene: TRBV6-5
clone size: .
D gene: .
J gene: TRBJ2-1

CDR3 DNA: TGCAGCGTTGATTTTCGCGGGATCTCCTACAATGAGCAGTTCTTC
CDR3 protein: CSVDFRGISYNEQFF
V gene: TRBV29-1
clone size: .
D gene: .
J gene: TRBJ2-1

CDR3 DNA: TGTGCCAGCAGCGGCAGCTCTGGAAACACCATATATTTT
CDR3 protein: CASSGSSGNTIYF
V gene: TRBV9
clone size: many
D gene: .
J gene: TRBJ1-3

CDR3 DNA: TGTGCCAGCACCCAATGGGCCCCCGGCGGCACTGAAGCTTTCTTT
CDR3 protein: CASTQWAPGGTEAFF
V gene: TRBV27
clone size: .
D gene: .
J gene: TRBJ1-1

CDR3 DNA: TGCAGTGCTAGAGATGGGACACCTAATCAGCCCCAGCATTTC
CDR3 protein: CSARDGTPNQPQHF
V gene: TRBV20-1
clone size: .
D gene: .
J gene: TRBJ1-5

CDR3 DNA: TGTGCCTCACGCAGGGGGCAATATGGCAATGGCTACACCTTC
CDR3 protein: CASRRGQYGNGYTF
V gene: TRBV27
clone size: .
D gene: TRBD1
J gene: TRBJ1-2

CDR3 DNA: TGTGCCAGCAGCAAAGCGTACGGTCGGCGGATCAGAGGCTACACCTTC
CDR3 protein: CASSKAYGRRIRGYTF
V gene: TRBV21-1
clone size: few
D gene: .
J gene: TRBJ1-2

CDR3 DNA: TGTGCCAGCGGGCAGGGGCATCAGCCCCAGCATTTT
CDR3 protein: CASGQGHQPQHF
V gene: TRBV12-3/TRBV12-4
clone size: few
D gene: .
J gene: TRBJ1-5

CDR3 DNA: TGCGCCAGCAGCCAACATGGACTAGCGGGAAGCACAGATACGCAGTATTTT
CDR3 protein: CASSQHGLAGSTDTQYF
V gene: TRBV4-3
clone size: few
D gene: TRBD2
J gene: TRBJ2-3

CDR3 DNA: TGCAGCGTTGAAAGACTAGCGGGAGTGCGAGAGACCCAGTACTTC
CDR3 protein: CSVERLAGVRETQYF
V gene: TRBV29-1
clone size: .
D gene: TRBD2
J gene: TRBJ2-5

CDR3 DNA: TGTGCCAGCAGCTTAGTTGGGCGGGAGGGCCGCAATGAGCAGTTCTTC
CDR3 protein: CASSLVGREGRNEQFF
V gene: TRBV11-2
clone size: .
D gene: TRBD2
J gene: TRBJ2-1

CDR3 DNA: TGTGCCAGCAGTTTATGGGGACAGGGGGCAACTAATGAAAAACTGTTTTTT
CDR3 protein: CASSLWGQGATNEKLFF
V gene: TRBV28
clone size: few
D gene: TRBD1
J gene: TRBJ1-4

CDR3 DNA: TGTGCCAGCAGCCAAGACGGGAGGGCCTACGAGCAGTACTTC
CDR3 protein: CASSQDGRAYEQYF
V gene: TRBV14
clone size: .
D gene: TRBD2
J gene: TRBJ2-7

CDR3 DNA: TGTGCCAGCAGCGAACGGGGACTAGCGGGATACAATGAGCAGTTCTTC
CDR3 protein: CASSERGLAGYNEQFF
V gene: TRBV7-6
clone size: .
D gene: TRBD2
J gene: TRBJ2-1

CDR3 DNA: TGTGCCATCAGGAGTCTAGCGGGAGCGGGAGATACGCAGTATTTT
CDR3 protein: CAIRSLAGAGDTQYF
V gene: TRBV10-3
clone size: .
D gene: TRBD2
J gene: TRBJ2-3

CDR3 DNA: TGTGCCAGCAGCTTCTGGGGGGGGCGTTGGTACAATGAGCAGTTCTTC
CDR3 protein: CASSFWGGRWYNEQFF
V gene: TRBV11-2
clone size: .
D gene: .
J gene: TRBJ2-1

CDR3 DNA: TGTGCCAGCAGTTTCGGGATAGGAGAGACCCAGTACTTC
CDR3 protein: CASSFGIGETQYF
V gene: TRBV27
clone size: .
D gene: .
J gene: TRBJ2-5

CDR3 DNA: TGTGCCACCAGCAGAGATTTCCCTTCAGCGAGGGAAAGGGGCATTCAGTACTTC
CDR3 protein: CATSRDFPSARERGIQYF
V gene: TRBV15
clone size: .
D gene: .
J gene: TRBJ2-4

CDR3 DNA: TGCAGCGTTGATTGGGGAAAGGACGAGCAGTACTTC
CDR3 protein: CSVDWGKDEQYF
V gene: TRBV29-1
clone size: .
D gene: .
J gene: TRBJ2-7

CDR3 DNA: TGTGCCTGGATTAGGACAGGTTACAATGAGCAGTTCTTC
CDR3 protein: CAWIRTGYNEQFF
V gene: TRBV30
clone size: .
D gene: TRBD1
J gene: TRBJ2-1

CDR3 DNA: TGTGCCATCAGCGGGACTAGCGGTGATACCGGTACGCAGTATTTT
CDR3 protein: CAISGTSGDTGTQYF
V gene: TRBV10-3
clone size: .
D gene: TRBD2
J gene: TRBJ2-3

CDR3 DNA: TGCAGTGCTAGAGATCCTACAGGACGCACAGATACGCAGTATTTT
CDR3 protein: CSARDPTGRTDTQYF
V gene: TRBV20-1
clone size: once
D gene: .
J gene: TRBJ2-3

CDR3 DNA: TGCAGTGCTAGAGATTGGCGCAGGGTGGCAGATGAGCAGTTCTTC
CDR3 protein: CSARDWRRVADEQFF
V gene: TRBV20-1
clone size: few
D gene: .
J gene: TRBJ2-1

CDR3 DNA: TGCGCCACCAGACTAGCGGGAGGGCAAGATACGCAGTATTTT
CDR3 protein: CATRLAGGQDTQYF
V gene: TRBV10-2
clone size: few
D gene: TRBD2
J gene: TRBJ2-3

CDR3 DNA: TGCGCCAGCAGCCAAGAGGCGGTTGACCTCTACAATGAGCAGTTCTTC
CDR3 protein: CASSQEAVDLYNEQFF
V gene: TRBV4-3
clone size: few
D gene: .
J gene: TRBJ2-1

CDR3 DNA: TGCGCCAGCAGCCAAGATAGCCTAGCCCCCTCCTACGAGCAGTACTTC
CDR3 protein: CASSQDSLAPSYEQYF
V gene: TRBV4-3
clone size: .
D gene: .
J gene: TRBJ2-7

CDR3 DNA: TGTGCCAGCAGTATACCGGGACAGGAGAACTATGGCTACACCTTC
CDR3 protein: CASSIPGQENYGYTF
V gene: TRBV28
clone size: many
D gene: TRBD1
J gene: TRBJ1-2

CDR3 DNA: TGCAGTGCTTCCATTAGAGCTCCGGCGGAATTCTTTGCCAAAAACATTCAGTACTTC
CDR3 protein: CSASIRAPAEFFAKNIQYF
V gene: TRBV20-1
clone size: few
D gene: .
J gene: TRBJ2-4

CDR3 DNA: TGTGCCAGCAGCTTCCGACAGGCCGAGAACACTGAAGCTTTCTTT
CDR3 protein: CASSFRQAENTEAFF
V gene: TRBV7-9
clone size: few
D gene: .
J gene: TRBJ1-1

CDR3 DNA: TGTGCCAGCAGCTTAGTGCCAATTTTGCAGAACACTGAAGCTTTCTTT
CDR3 protein: CASSLVPILQNTEAFF
V gene: TRBV7-6
clone size: .
D gene: .
J gene: TRBJ1-1

CDR3 DNA: TGTGCCAGCAGCTATAACACAGAACCGGGACAGGGGCCATCGAGCTATGGCTACACCTTC
CDR3 protein: CASSYNTEPGQGPSSYGYTF
V gene: TRBV9
clone size: .
D gene: TRBD1
J gene: TRBJ1-2

CDR3 DNA: TGTGCCAGCAGTTATGGGAACGGGGAGCTGTTTTTT
CDR3 protein: CASSYGNGELFF
V gene: TRBV12-3/TRBV12-4
clone size: many
D gene: .
J gene: TRBJ2-2

CDR3 DNA: TGTGCCAGCAGCTTACGACTAGCGGGAGACCTCTACAATGAGCAGTTCTTC
CDR3 protein: CASSLRLAGDLYNEQFF
V gene: TRBV9
clone size: .
D gene: TRBD2
J gene: TRBJ2-1

CDR3 DNA: TGCGCCAGCCGAGCTATTGAGGGGAACTATGGCTACACCTTC
CDR3 protein: CASRAIEGNYGYTF
V gene: TRBV5-1
clone size: few
D gene: .
J gene: TRBJ1-2

CDR3 DNA: TGCGCCAGCAGCCATCTACTAGCGGCCCCTGTAGATGAGCAGTTCTTC
CDR3 protein: CASSHLLAAPVDEQFF
V gene: TRBV4-3
clone size: few
D gene: TRBD2
J gene: TRBJ2-1

CDR3 DNA: TGCAGCGTTGGGGGACTAGCCCTAGGAGAGACCCAGTACTTC
CDR3 protein: CSVGGLALGETQYF
V gene: TRBV29-1
clone size: few
D gene: TRBD2
J gene: TRBJ2-5

CDR3 DNA: TGTGCCAGCTGCCCGGGACCGATAGGAAACACCATATATTTT
CDR3 protein: CASCPGPIGNTIYF
V gene: TRBV12-3/TRBV12-4
clone size: few
D gene: .
J gene: TRBJ1-3

CDR3 DNA: TGTGCCAGCAGTTACAATTGGGACAGGGACAATGAGCAGTTCTTC
CDR3 protein: CASSYNWDRDNEQFF
V gene: TRBV6-2/TRBV6-3
clone size: .
D gene: TRBD1
J gene: TRBJ2-1

CDR3 DNA: TGTGCCAGCAGTCCCATAGGGGATTCCCACGAGCAGTACTTC
CDR3 protein: CASSPIGDSHEQYF
V gene: TRBV7-3
clone size: many
D gene: .
J gene: TRBJ2-7

CDR3 DNA: TGTGCCACCAGAGCCCTGCCTTTTGGGCGACGTTTAATAGGGTGGCCCGGGGAGCTGTTTTTT
CDR3 protein: CATRALPFGRRLIGWPGELFF
V gene: TRBV15
clone size: few
D gene: .
J gene: TRBJ2-2

CDR3 DNA: TGCAGTGCTCCGGGGACTAGCGGGAGGGCCGCAGATACGCAGTATTTT
CDR3 protein: CSAPGTSGRAADTQYF
V gene: TRBV20-1
clone size: .
D gene: TRBD2
J gene: TRBJ2-3

CDR3 DNA: TGTGCCAGCAGTTGGACCTTACTAGCGGGAGGCTATGAGCAGTTCTTC
CDR3 protein: CASSWTLLAGGYEQFF
V gene: TRBV6-2/TRBV6-3
clone size: .
D gene: TRBD2
J gene: TRBJ2-1

CDR3 DNA: TGTGCCAGCAGTTTAGGGGCAGGGAGTCGTCACGAGCAGTACTTC
CDR3 protein: CASSLGAGSRHEQYF
V gene: TRBV12-3/TRBV12-4
clone size: few
D gene: .
J gene: TRBJ2-7

CDR3 DNA: TGTGCCAGCAGCTCATCCGAGACAGGGTATAATTCACCCCTCCACTTT
CDR3 protein: CASSSSETGYNSPLHF
V gene: TRBV7-9
clone size: many
D gene: TRBD1
J gene: TRBJ1-6

CDR3 DNA: TGTGCCAGCACCCCTAGGGCTGGAAACACCATATATTTT
CDR3 protein: CASTPRAGNTIYF
V gene: TRBV28
clone size: .
D gene: .
J gene: TRBJ1-3

CDR3 DNA: TGCGCCAGCAGCTTGTCCCAGACAGGGGGCGCCTACAATGAGCAGTTCTTC
CDR3 protein: CASSLSQTGGAYNEQFF
V gene: TRBV5-1
clone size: few
D gene: TRBD1
J gene: TRBJ2-1

CDR3 DNA: TGTGCCAGCAGTTTAGGAATCCCATACTACGAGCAGTACTTC
CDR3 protein: CASSLGIPYYEQYF
V gene: TRBV28
clone size: few
D gene: .
J gene: TRBJ2-7